The 20 T cell receptor beta chains in this list originate from one sample, sequenced in a study of control samples from healthy donors and cancer patients. Produced via immunoSEQ multiplex PCR; TCRdb's table is partial and in-frame only. The sample lists tens of thousands of clones, 92% occurring once. The sequenced sample was PBMCs. The receptors here all came from a man aged 40-49 years with colorectal cancer.

The V call is TRBV6-6, the J call TRBJ1-2, with a possible D match to TRBD1 (5 bases). The CDR3 runs 16 residues. Trimming pared 0 bases from V and 4 bases from J, leaving 15 bases between. In germline, CDR1 is MNHNY, CDR2 SVGAGI (reference sequence). CDR3 nucleotide sequence: TGTGCCAGCAGTTACTCGAATACTCCCGGGGCCTATGGCTACACCTTC. Its translation is CASSYSNTPGAYGYTF.

V usage is TRBV5-1 and J usage is TRBJ1-2; D is uncertain. CDR1 is SGHRS, CDR2 YFSETQ, per germline. The ends were cut back, 3 bases at V and 0 bases at J, with 9 bases in the middle. The CDR3 covers 14 residues. This CDR3 reads CASSSQKTNYGYTF. The CDR3 bases are TGCGCCAGCAGCTCGCAGAAGACTAACTATGGCTACACCTTC. The full variable domain, with the rest looked up from reference TRBV5-1 and TRBJ1-2, is KAGVTQTPRYLIKTRGQQVTLSCSPISGHRSVSWYQQTPGQGLQFLFEYFSETQRNKGNFPGRFSGRQFSNSRSEMNVSTLELGDSALYLCASSSQKTNYGYTFGSGTRLTVV.

The V call is TRBV15, the J call TRBJ1-2, with D possibly being TRBD1 (5 bases). With 0 bases removed from V and 7 bases from J, the gap between germline ends came to 18 bases. The length of the CDR3 is 16 residues. From germline, CDR1 is LNHNV and CDR2 YYDKDF (reference sequence). The CDR3 reads CATSRDRNGPGGGYTF. The CDR3 region has the DNA TGTGCCACCAGCAGAGATCGAAACGGACCGGGGGGTGGCTACACCTTC.

A few counts support this clone. This chain connects TRBV27 to TRBJ2-3, with 7 bases fitting TRBD1. The CDR3 sequence is 15 residues long. The germline V gene has CDR1 MNHEY and CDR2 SMNVEV (reference sequence). V dropped 4 bases and J dropped 6; count of bases not matched to a gene: 10. The CDR3 region is CASSSRDSLFDTQYF. CDR3 sequence (DNA): TGTGCCAGCAGTTCCCGGGACAGCCTCTTTGATACGCAGTATTTT.

Of note for this clone: This CDR3 is also generated by other DNA sequences in the sample. The J gene is TRBJ2-3, the V gene TRBV18; no clear D gene. Germline V gene sequence: CDR1 KGHSH, CDR2 LQKENI. The CDR3 extends over 11 amino acids. V was cut by 3 bases and J by 5 bases, with 3 bases left in between. The CDR3 DNA reads as TGTGCCAGCTCACCGAAAGATACGCAGTATTTT. It yields the protein CASSPKDTQYF.

The chain carries TRBV7-2 and TRBJ2-7; D could derive from TRBD1 or TRBD2 (6 bases each). Per the germline V gene, CDR1 is SGHTA and CDR2 is FQGNSA. This CDR3 is built from 15 residues. The V gene lost 4 bases and the J gene lost 1 base, with 14 bases spanning the gap. DNA of the CDR3: TGTGCCAGCAGCTCCCCCCGGGGGCAATCCTACGAGCAGTACTTC. Translation gives CASSSPRGQSYEQYF.

V is TRBV5-1 and J is TRBJ1-1; TRBD1 matches 7 bases. V lost 7 bases, J lost 0 bases, and 9 bases stayed unmatched. Germline V lookup: CDR1 SGHRS, CDR2 YFSETQ. The CDR3 is made up of 15 amino acids. The CDR3 sequence is CASREGQRLNTEAFF. CDR3 coding DNA: TGCGCCAGCCGGGAGGGACAGAGATTGAACACTGAAGCTTTCTTT.

The V call is TRBV5-6, the J call TRBJ2-1; 8 bases map to TRBD2. Germline values: CDR1 SGHDT, CDR2 YYEEEE. The CDR3 consists of 16 residues. V lost 3 bases to trimming and J lost 4 bases; unmatched junction nucleotides: 9. CDR3: CASSWPVAGKYNEQFF. The CDR3 DNA follows: TGTGCCAGCAGCTGGCCCGTAGCGGGGAAGTACAATGAGCAGTTCTTC.

The chain links TRBV2 to TRBJ1-5, with TRBD1 identical over 7 bases. The length of the CDR3 is 15 residues. In germline, CDR1 is SNHLY, CDR2 FYNNEI. V shed 6 bases and J 1 base; nucleotides not matched to a gene: 6. CDR3 region: CASRPQGHSNQPQHF. For the CDR3, the DNA is TGTGCCAGCAGACCACAGGGGCACAGCAATCAGCCCCAGCATTTT.

The chain couples TRBV4-3 to TRBJ2-1, with 7 bases that match TRBD2. Trimming at V came to 0 bases and at J to 4 bases, leaving 6 bases not matched to a gene. The germline CDR1 and CDR2 sequences are LGHNA and YSLEER. This CDR3 is built from 16 residues. Here the CDR3 DNA reads TGCGCCAGCAGCCAAGATGGAGGGGAGGGATACAATGAGCAGTTCTTC. Translating it yields CASSQDGGEGYNEQFF.

The V call is TRBV6-2 or TRBV6-3, the J call TRBJ1-5; D is uncertain. Per the germline V gene, CDR1 is MNHEY and CDR2 is SVGEGT. CDR3 size: 13 residues. V gave up 5 bases and J gave up 0 bases, with 5 bases separating them. Written as DNA, the CDR3 is TGTGCCAGCAGTAAGAATAGCAATCAGCCCCAGCATTTT. The encoded protein is CASSKNSNQPQHF.

The chain combines TRBV7-7 with TRBJ2-5, with 7 bases lining up with TRBD1. Germline assignment: CDR1 SSHAT and CDR2 FNYEAQ (reference sequence). The V and J ends lost 0 bases and 2 bases, in that order; junction bases with no gene match: 0. The CDR3 runs 14 residues. The CDR3 region has the DNA TGTGCCAGCAGCTTAGCGGGACAGCAAGAGACCCAGTACTTC. Translating it yields CASSLAGQQETQYF.

There are a few counts of this clone. The chain recombines TRBV5-5 with TRBJ2-1, with 9 positions matching TRBD2. From germline, CDR1 is SGHKS and CDR2 YYEKEE (reference sequence). CDR3 size: 15 residues. Trimming took 4 bases from V and 7 from J; bases not matched to a gene: 9. This chain's CDR3 is CASSKEGLAGNEQFF. DNA of the CDR3: TGTGCCAGCAGCAAGGAGGGCCTAGCGGGGAATGAGCAGTTCTTC.

V is TRBV6-6 and J is TRBJ2-2, with D perhaps TRBD2 (7 bases). Germline V gene data show CDR1 as MNHNY and CDR2 as SVGAGI (reference sequence). The CDR3 extends over 14 amino acids. V dropped 8 bases and J dropped 3 bases, with 13 bases sitting between them. The CDR3 DNA follows: TGTGCCAGCGGCGGGGGCCCAGACACCGGGGAGCTGTTTTTT. It is translated as CASGGGPDTGELFF.

This chain joins TRBV5-1 and TRBJ2-3, with 8 bases fitting TRBD2. Per germline, CDR1 SGHRS and CDR2 YFSETQ. The length of the CDR3 is 16 residues. The V segment lost 0 bases and the J segment 5 bases; nucleotides outside the gene matches: 8. The CDR3 DNA follows: TGCGCCAGCAGCTTGGATTCCGGGGGGGCTGGAGATACGCAGTATTTT. Protein: CASSLDSGGAGDTQYF. The whole variable domain, filled in from reference TRBV5-1 and TRBJ2-3, reads KAGVTQTPRYLIKTRGQQVTLSCSPISGHRSVSWYQQTPGQGLQFLFEYFSETQRNKGNFPGRFSGRQFSNSRSEMNVSTLELGDSALYLCASSLDSGGAGDTQYFGPGTRLTVL.

The CDR3 sequence is CASSESGFNYGYTF. Written as DNA, the CDR3 is TGCGCCAGCAGTGAGTCGGGGTTTAACTATGGCTACACCTTC. The rearrangement links TRBV10-1 to TRBJ1-2, with D hard to call. The V gene lost 0 bases and the J gene lost 1 base, with 6 bases spanning the gap. Germline loops: CDR1 WNHNN, CDR2 SYGVQD (reference sequence). The CDR3 is 14 residues long.

This clone has only one observation. The J gene is TRBJ2-1, the V gene TRBV5-1, with D possibly being TRBD1 or TRBD2 (5 bases each). V lost 4 bases and J 9 bases, leaving 17 bases between the germline ends. In germline, CDR1 is SGHRS, CDR2 YFSETQ. This CDR3 has 14 residues. CDR3 amino acids: CASSPGAGYSEQFF. The CDR3 nucleotides are TGCGCCAGCAGCCCCGGGGCAGGGTATAGTGAGCAGTTCTTC.

The chain links TRBV6-6 to TRBJ1-2; D remains unclear. CDR1 and CDR2 from the germline V gene are MNHNY and SVGAGI (reference sequence). V was trimmed by 2 bases and J by 8 bases, leaving 12 bases between them. The CDR3 extends over 13 amino acids. CDR3 sequence: CASSYGPERGYTF. The CDR3 coding sequence is TGTGCCAGCAGTTACGGGCCTGAAAGGGGCTACACCTTC.

This chain connects TRBV5-5 to TRBJ1-2; 12 bases are shared with TRBD1. Trimming at V came to 6 bases and at J to 8 bases, leaving 11 bases not matched to a gene. Looked up from germline, CDR1 is SGHKS and CDR2 is YYEKEE (reference sequence). The CDR3 is made up of 15 amino acids. CDR3 DNA sequence: TGTGCCAGCATCGAAAACGCCGGGACAGGGGGCGGCTACACCTTC. This sequence encodes CASIENAGTGGGYTF.

The V and J genes are TRBV7-2 and TRBJ2-2; D may be TRBD2 (6 bases). V lost 5 bases and J lost 4, with 11 bases in between. Germline assignment: CDR1 SGHTA and CDR2 FQGNSA. CDR3 size: 14 residues. The CDR3 protein is CASSTRGGTGELFF. DNA of the CDR3: TGTGCCAGCAGCACACGGGGAGGCACCGGGGAGCTGTTTTTT.